Detailed here is one T cell receptor (beta chain). Its recognized antigen is unknown. Possible read error: a much larger clone is one base away. The germline V gene gives CDR1 as MGHRA and CDR2 as YSYEKL. The CDR3 runs 14 residues from the cysteine to the phenylalanine. Of all the DNA, just the CDR3 is kept, 42 bases in frame from base 1. V is cut by 0 bases and J by 11 bases, and the space between the germline ends is 16 bases. This sample was taken from a study of post-analysis software for immune sequencing data (dated by TCRdb to between 2014 and 2017). General notes on the study: Relapsing-remitting, secondary progressive and progressive-relapsing multiple sclerosis were recorded as disease courses, and subtype annotation was lacking for some patients. Patient repertoires were compared against about a dozen previously published healthy control repertoires from donors aged 6 to 25 years. A subset of samples was prepared in parallel using single-end sample barcoding, then pooled and co-amplified after Illumina adapter ligation. Overall study results and their limits: When samples were clustered directly using the F measure, samples prepared in the same batch co-clustered strongly, which prompted a batch-effect correction. Compared with controls, multiple sclerosis patients had significantly lower normalized Chao1 diversity, a finding suggesting substantial peripheral T-cell clonal expansion. Significantly higher frequencies in patients than in controls were found for several TRBV segments, including TRBV5-6, TRBV5-1 and TRBV20-1. The control group was slightly older than the multiple sclerosis patient group.

To demonstrate the VDJtools post-analysis software, the study profiled TCR beta repertoires from the peripheral blood of about 13 young patients with multiple sclerosis. The multiple sclerosis patients were children and adolescents ranging in age from roughly 6 to 15 years. Library construction relied on PCR. The sequencer listed for this sample is Illumina HiSeq 2500. Unique molecular identifiers were incorporated into TCR beta cDNA libraries to reduce PCR and sequencing biases. Per 1 to 10 million input T cells, approximately 500,000 cDNA molecules were obtained, such that each molecule approximated one T cell. The patient libraries were prepared and sequenced using the same protocol as the earlier healthy control dataset. Within a given batch, samples were prepared together, multiplexed and sequenced on the same HiSeq lane. The paper's data handling went like this. MIGEC was used to process the raw barcoded reads, and molecular identifier groups with only a single read were discarded before consensus assembly and CDR3 extraction. Clonotype tables were post-analysed with VDJtools, normalizing diversity by down-sampling all datasets to the smallest sample size. To correct batch-related cross-sample contamination, repertoire overlap clustering matched CDR3 amino acid sequences but not nucleotide sequences. In TCRdb, the public reads were trimmed at Q25 with fastp and aligned with MiXCR, with productive beta chains retained. Entries are consolidated by CDR3 protein sequence, retaining the most common genes and DNA. The V and J calls, along with clone size, are taken from TCRdb and not from the paper's own processing. A total of over 150,000 distinct CDR3 sequences appear in this sample, roughly 31% of them only once. The ten largest clones capture about 1.6% of the sample.

The receptor comes from a girl aged 5-17 years with multiple sclerosis. The sequenced sample was blood. Rearrangement joined TRBV4-1 to TRBJ2-5, with TRBD2 tentatively as D gene (6 bases match). CDR3 loop: CASSQEGGTYGQYF. The DNA sequence reads TGCGCCAGCAGCCAAGAGGGCGGGACTTACGGGCAGTACTTC.